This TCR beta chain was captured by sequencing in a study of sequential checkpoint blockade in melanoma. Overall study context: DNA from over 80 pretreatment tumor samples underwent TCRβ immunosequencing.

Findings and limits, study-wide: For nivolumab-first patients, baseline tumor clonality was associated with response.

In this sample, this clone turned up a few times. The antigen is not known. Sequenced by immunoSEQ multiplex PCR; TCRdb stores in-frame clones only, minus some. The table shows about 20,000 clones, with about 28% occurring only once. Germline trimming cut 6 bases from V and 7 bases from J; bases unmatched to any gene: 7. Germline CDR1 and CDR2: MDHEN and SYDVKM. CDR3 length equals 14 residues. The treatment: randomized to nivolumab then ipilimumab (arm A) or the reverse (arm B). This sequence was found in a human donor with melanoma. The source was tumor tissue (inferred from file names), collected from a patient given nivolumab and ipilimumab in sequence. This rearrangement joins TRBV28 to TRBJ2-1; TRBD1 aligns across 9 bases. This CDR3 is CASRPGQGRNEQFF. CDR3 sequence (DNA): TGTGCCAGCAGACCGGGACAGGGAAGAAATGAGCAGTTCTTC.